These 21 T cell receptor beta chains were sequenced from one sample in a study of control samples from healthy donors and cancer patients. Some clones are missing from TCRdb's copy, which holds only in-frame ones; the method was immunoSEQ multiplex PCR. The table shows approximately 170,000 clones, with 80% to 95% occurring only once. Sequencing was performed on blood. The receptors come from a woman aged 25 to 45 in good health.

A single count supports this clone. The chain carries TRBV14 and TRBJ1-4; no clear D gene. In germline, CDR1 is SGHDN, CDR2 FVKESK. CDR3 length: 14 amino acids. Trimming left V 4 bases short and J 10 bases short, with 16 bases between. As DNA, the CDR3 is TGTGCCAGCAGCCCATCCTTGACTCTCGGAAAACTGTTTTTT. It specifies CASSPSLTLGKLFF.

This clone has just one count. This chain uses TRBV5-5 with TRBJ1-2, with 7 bases lining up with TRBD1. Looked up from germline, CDR1 is SGHKS and CDR2 is YYEKEE (reference sequence). The junction had 9 bases not matched to a gene; V was cut back by 4 bases and J by 3 bases. The CDR3 consists of 15 residues. CDR3 nucleotide sequence: TGTGCCAGCAGCGAACAAGCAGGGGGGTACTATGGCTACACCTTC. Amino acid sequence: CASSEQAGGYYGYTF.

The genes are TRBV2 and TRBJ2-3, with 11 bases matching TRBD2. Germline V gene sequence: CDR1 SNHLY, CDR2 FYNNEI. Unmatched junction bases numbered 9, after V lost 4 bases and J lost 0 bases. The CDR3 is made up of 18 amino acids. The CDR3 is CASSGSRTSGFSTDTQYF. The CDR3 nucleotides are TGTGCCAGCAGTGGGAGTCGGACTAGCGGGTTTAGCACAGATACGCAGTATTTT.

This sequence joins TRBV25-1 and TRBJ2-7, with D hard to call. CDR1 is MGHDK, CDR2 SYGVNS, per germline. This CDR3 has 15 residues. Trimming pared 1 base from V and 3 bases from J, leaving 13 bases between. The CDR3: CASSELYRAYYEQYF. The CDR3 DNA sequence: TGTGCCAGCAGTGAATTGTATAGGGCCTACTACGAGCAGTACTTC.

The CDR3 sequence is CASSPRDRATYGYTF. The CDR3 nucleotides read TGTGCCAGCAGTCCCCGGGACAGGGCTACCTATGGCTACACCTTC. The V call is TRBV27, the J call TRBJ1-2; 9 positions agree with TRBD1. Trimming removed 5 bases from V and 4 bases from J; junction bases left unmatched: 8. The CDR3 runs 15 residues. Germline V gene lookup returns CDR1 MNHEY and CDR2 SMNVEV (reference sequence).

The chain employs TRBV2 and TRBJ1-6, with D tentatively TRBD1 (6 bases). This CDR3 region has 16 residues. V was shortened by 0 bases and J by 4 bases, with 10 bases between the two germline ends. Looked up from germline, CDR1 is SNHLY and CDR2 is FYNNEI. As DNA, the CDR3 is TGTGCCAGCAGTGAAGCAGGGGGGGTGTATAATTCACCCCTCCACTTT. This sequence encodes CASSEAGGVYNSPLHF.

The genes are TRBV6-2 or TRBV6-3 and TRBJ1-5; D is possibly TRBD1 (5 bases). The ends were cut back, 6 bases at V and 0 bases at J, with 12 bases in the middle. In germline, CDR1 is MNHEY, CDR2 SVGEGT. The CDR3 covers 15 residues. CDR3 sequence reads: CASSPDSYSNQPQHF. The CDR3 DNA is TGTGCCAGCAGCCCCGACAGTTATAGCAATCAGCCCCAGCATTTT.

V is TRBV24-1 and J is TRBJ2-5, with unresolved D. Germline-derived CDR1 and CDR2 are KGHDR and SFDVKD. The V end lost 2 bases, the J end lost 4 bases, and 4 bases lay between the germline ends. The CDR3 runs to 12 residues. In DNA form, the CDR3 reads TGTGCCACCAGTGATTCCATAGAGACCCAGTACTTC. Translated: CATSDSIETQYF.

This clone has just one count. The J gene is TRBJ2-5, the V gene TRBV24-1, with TRBD2 matching over 7 bases. The CDR3 spans 15 residues. With 3 bases clipped from V and 2 bases from J, the junction kept 5 bases outside the gene matches. Germline V gene lookup returns CDR1 KGHDR and CDR2 SFDVKD. The CDR3 DNA reads TGTGCCACCAGTGATGGGGGGAGGGGACAAGAGACCCAGTACTTC. Translated, it gives CATSDGGRGQETQYF.

This chain uses TRBV6-5 with TRBJ2-7, with D possibly being TRBD1 (6 bases). V gave up 7 bases and J gave up 0 bases, with 13 bases separating them. Germline loops: CDR1 MNHEY, CDR2 SVGAGI. The length of the CDR3 is 14 residues. In DNA form, the CDR3 reads TGTGCCAGCAACCCCAGGGGTCGCTCCTACGAGCAGTACTTC. It specifies CASNPRGRSYEQYF.

This clone came up once. The J gene is TRBJ2-1, the V gene TRBV20-1, with D hard to call. This CDR3 region has 10 residues. The ends were cut back, 5 bases at V and 6 bases at J, with 5 bases in the middle. Germline CDR1 reads DFQATT; CDR2 reads SNEGSKA (reference sequence). The CDR3 DNA is TGCAGTGCTCTAGGCAATGAGCAGTTCTTC. Translated: CSALGNEQFF.

V and J are TRBV11-2 and TRBJ2-1, with D possibly TRBD2 on 5 matching bases. Per germline, CDR1 SGHAT and CDR2 FQNNGV. The CDR3 length is 16 residues. The germline V and J ends were trimmed by 4 bases and 3 bases, with 16 bases remaining between them. The CDR3 nucleotides are TGTGCCAGCAGCTCCCCGGCGCGGGTATACTACAATGAGCAGTTCTTC. Amino acid sequence: CASSSPARVYYNEQFF.

The count of this clone is one. V gene TRBV7-8 combines with J gene TRBJ2-7, with TRBD2 matching over 8 bases. The CDR3 sequence is 14 residues long. Unmatched junction bases numbered 7, after V lost 5 bases and J lost 4 bases. Germline values: CDR1 SGHVS, CDR2 FQNEAQ. CDR3: CASSPPGLEYEQYF. The CDR3 bases are TGTGCCAGCAGCCCACCGGGACTAGAGTACGAGCAGTACTTC.

The chain has TRBV27 and TRBJ2-7, with D possibly being TRBD1 or TRBD2 (5 bases each). The CDR3 extends over 14 amino acids. The germline V gene encodes CDR1 MNHEY and CDR2 SMNVEV (reference sequence). Trimming removed 2 bases at V and 2 bases at J, with 10 bases between. The CDR3 sequence: CASSLIGTTYEQYF. The CDR3 region has the DNA TGTGCCAGCAGTTTAATAGGGACGACCTACGAGCAGTACTTC.

In nucleotides, the CDR3 is TGTGCCAGCAGCTACCTAGCGGGTACAAGCTCCTACGAGCAGTACTTC. This sequence encodes CASSYLAGTSSYEQYF. The chain carries TRBV7-2 and TRBJ2-7, with 8 bases that match TRBD2. The germline gives CDR1 SGHTA, CDR2 FQGNSA. J was trimmed by 0 bases and V by 4 bases; bases with no gene match: 8. The CDR3 is made up of 16 amino acids.

This chain connects TRBV7-8 to TRBJ1-3; D is undetermined. CDR1 and CDR2 from the germline V gene are SGHVS and FQNEAQ. The germline V and J ends were trimmed by 5 bases and 4 bases, with 15 bases remaining between them. The CDR3 runs to 15 residues. CDR3 residues: CASSPWAPPGNTIYF. The CDR3 DNA follows: TGTGCCAGCAGCCCCTGGGCCCCGCCGGGAAACACCATATATTTT.

The rearrangement uses TRBV9 and TRBJ2-7; TRBD2 matches at 8 bases. The V segment lost 0 bases and the J segment 7 bases; nucleotides outside the gene matches: 6. Per the germline V gene, CDR1 is SGDLS and CDR2 is YYNGEE. CDR3 length equals 14 residues. CDR3 in amino acids: CASSVDQGGREQYF. The CDR3 coding sequence is TGTGCCAGCAGCGTAGACCAGGGCGGGAGGGAGCAGTACTTC.

This clone showed up just once. The J gene is TRBJ2-6, the V gene TRBV10-3; a weak D match, TRBD2 (5 bases). Germline V CDR1 and CDR2: ENHRY, SYGVKD. V was clipped by 3 bases and J by 0 bases, with 15 bases between them. The CDR3 is made up of 18 amino acids. Here the CDR3 DNA reads TGTGCCATCAGTGATTTAGGACGGACTGTCTCTGGGGCCAACGTCCTGACTTTC. Its translation is CAISDLGRTVSGANVLTF.

There are a few counts of this clone. This chain connects TRBV7-8 to TRBJ2-5; D unclear. V gave up 1 base and J gave up 5 bases, with 5 bases separating them. The germline V gene encodes CDR1 SGHVS and CDR2 FQNEAQ. CDR3 length: 12 residues. CDR3 DNA sequence: TGTGCCAGCAGCTTAGATGTCGAGACCCAGTACTTC. Amino acids: CASSLDVETQYF. Looking up the rest from reference TRBV7-8 and TRBJ2-5 gives the full variable domain: GAGVSQSPRYKVAKRGQDVALRCDPISGHVSLFWYQQALGQGPEFLTYFQNEAQLDKSGLPSDRFFAERPEGSVSTLKIQRTQQEDSAVYLCASSLDVETQYFGPGTRLLVL.

The chain is built from TRBV4-3 and TRBJ2-2; D is uncertain. The CDR3 is made up of 13 amino acids. Germline V gives CDR1 LGHNA, CDR2 YSLEER. Trimming stripped 2 bases from V and 8 bases from J, with 9 bases between. The CDR3 DNA follows: TGCGCCAGCAGCCAATTACTACTAGGGGAGCTGTTTTTT. Its protein is CASSQLLLGELFF.

The chain combines TRBV12-5 with TRBJ2-7; D uncertain. This CDR3 has 12 amino acids. V was trimmed by 2 bases and J by 5 bases, leaving 7 bases between them. CDR1 is LGHNT, CDR2 FRNRAP, per germline. CDR3 coding DNA: TGTGCTAGTGGTTTGTTGGGGAACGAGCAGTACTTC. This gives the protein CASGLLGNEQYF.